The sequence of this TCR beta chain was determined in a study of identical twins. Findings of the study overall: Abundant cord blood beta clonotypes carried fewer insertions; memory repertoires showed none. Models underestimated out-of-frame TCR alpha sharing in monozygotic twins. Not following the same donors, the study drew its conclusions from cross-sectional statistical analysis.

The CDR3 consists of 17 residues. The J segment lost 10 bases and the V segment lost 0 bases, leaving 13 bases of the junction unmatched. There were only healthy Caucasians among the donors. One entry per CDR3 protein results from TCRdb running MiXCR on the 5' RACE reads. The profile covers some 100,000 distinct CDR3 sequences, with 5.9% appearing a single time and more than 10% taken by the ten largest. This clonotype has a count of ten or more. Its antigen is unknown. This chain links TRBV12-3 or TRBV12-4 with TRBJ2-3, with 10 nucleotides matching TRBD2. The sample taken for sequencing was memory T cells sorted from blood. The source of this sequence is a woman aged 50 to 60 in good health. The CDR3 spells CASSLAGVAGGGGPQYF. In nucleotides, the CDR3 is TGTGCCAGCAGTTTAGCGGGAGTAGCGGGAGGCGGGGGTCCGCAGTATTTT.